This is a list of T cell receptor beta chains from one sample in a study of blood T cell repertoires in COVID-19. The data were produced by immunoSEQ multiplex PCR, yet TCRdb's version contains in-frame clones alone and is incomplete. The sample holds about 150,000 clones, about 85% seen once. Material: peripheral blood. The source of these receptors is a woman aged 70-85 years with COVID-19, enrolled during active disease. Both conserved end residues are part of each CDR3. D genes are given only for firm matches. Clone size is not always given. Where it is, it says once, few, many or a class for expanded clones.

-	TRBJ1-3	-	TRBV30	TGTGCCTGGAGAGTCTACCCCTCCTCTGGAAACACCATATATTTT	CAWRVYPSSGNTIYF
TRBD1	TRBJ1-6	-	TRBV3-1/TRBV3-2	TGTGCCAGCAGCCGGACAGGAGCATCTTCACCCCTCCACTTT	CASSRTGASSPLHF
TRBD2	TRBJ2-1	-	TRBV18	TGTGCCAGCTCACCAGGGCGGGGGGAACAAAATGAGCAGTTCTTC	CASSPGRGEQNEQFF
TRBD1	TRBJ1-4	-	TRBV19	TGTGCCAGTAGTATGAACGGACAGGGAGGCGAAAAACTGTTTTTT	CASSMNGQGGEKLFF
-	TRBJ2-7	-	TRBV6-5	TGTGCCAGCAGGAAGGAGAGCTACGAGCAGTACTTC	CASRKESYEQYF
-	TRBJ1-1	-	TRBV4-1	TGCGCCAGCAGCCACCTGGGCCTCGACACTGAAGCTTTCTTT	CASSHLGLDTEAFF
-	TRBJ1-2	-	TRBV3-1/TRBV3-2	TGTGCCAGCAGCCAGGGGGCCCCCTATGGCTACACCTTC	CASSQGAPYGYTF
-	TRBJ2-6	-	TRBV24-1	TGTGCCACCAGTGATGGCCACAGGTCTGGGGCCAACGTCCTGACTTTC	CATSDGHRSGANVLTF
-	TRBJ1-1	-	TRBV29-1	TGCAGCGTAATGGGGCCTGAAGCTTTCTTT	CSVMGPEAFF
-	TRBJ1-5	-	TRBV18	TGTGCCAGCTCACCATTCCCCAGGGGTGGAGATCAGCCCCAGCATTTT	CASSPFPRGGDQPQHF
-	TRBJ1-1	-	TRBV7-8	TGTGCCAGCAGCATGGGATTCGAGGGCAGTGAAGCTTTCTTT	CASSMGFEGSEAFF
-	TRBJ1-1	-	TRBV13	TGTGCCAGCAGCTTTACATCGAACACTGAAGCTTTCTTT	CASSFTSNTEAFF
-	TRBJ1-5	once	TRBV19	TGTGCCAGTACCACAGGACGTAGAGAGAATCAGCCCCAGCATTTT	CASTTGRRENQPQHF
-	TRBJ2-3	few	TRBV15	TGTGCCACCAGCAGAGACGACGGGGGATTCCACACAGATACGCAGTATTTT	CATSRDDGGFHTDTQYF
TRBD1	TRBJ1-6	-	TRBV2	TGTGCCGGTACAGGGGACCTTAATTCACCCCTCCACTTT	CAGTGDLNSPLHF
TRBD1	TRBJ1-4	-	TRBV6-5	TGTGCCAGCGGCGACAGGGTTGAAAAACTGTTTTTT	CASGDRVEKLFF
-	TRBJ1-5	-	TRBV10-3	TGTGCCATCAGTGAGTCCGGGGGAATAAGCAATCAGCCCCAGCATTTT	CAISESGGISNQPQHF
TRBD2	TRBJ2-2	-	TRBV7-2	TGTGCCAGCAGCTTCGCTAGCGGGGGGGCATCCGGGGAGCTGTTTTTT	CASSFASGGASGELFF
-	TRBJ1-4	once	TRBV28	TGTGCCAGCACCTCCTTGGGAGAACTGTTTTTT	CASTSLGELFF
-	TRBJ1-2	once	TRBV7-5	TGTGTCAGAAGCTTAGAGTGCGGGACAGCTCCTCTTAACTATGGCTACACCTTC	CVRSLECGTAPLNYGYTF
TRBD1	TRBJ1-2	-	TRBV4-3	TGCGCCAGCAGCCAAGAGGCCAGGGGGCTCGTAGGGAAAGACTATGGCTACACCTTC	CASSQEARGLVGKDYGYTF
-	TRBJ1-1	few	TRBV3-1/TRBV3-2	TGTGCCAGCAGCCAGGGCGGGGTGGAAGCTTTCTTT	CASSQGGVEAFF
TRBD1	TRBJ2-1	-	TRBV6-2/TRBV6-3	TGTGCCAGCAGTTACGGGGACAGGGGACGTATTAATGAGCAGTTCTTC	CASSYGDRGRINEQFF
TRBD1	TRBJ1-5	-	TRBV9	TGTGCCAGCAGCGCCACAGGGGGCGGGCAGCCCCAGCATTTT	CASSATGGGQPQHF
-	TRBJ2-1	-	TRBV11-3	TGTGCCAGCAGCTTAAGCGGTAGCTCCTACAATGAGCAGTTCTTC	CASSLSGSSYNEQFF
TRBD2	TRBJ2-7	few	TRBV6-2/TRBV6-3	TGTGCCAGCAGATACGTAGCCGGGGGGGCCTCCTACGAGCAGTACTTC	CASRYVAGGASYEQYF
TRBD1	TRBJ1-1	-	TRBV4-1	TGCGCCAGCAGCCATGGTACAGGGGGCACTGAAGCTTTCTTT	CASSHGTGGTEAFF
-	TRBJ1-5	-	TRBV2	TGTGCCAGCACCCCCATCCGCAATCAGCCCCAGCATTTT	CASTPIRNQPQHF
TRBD1	TRBJ2-4	-	TRBV5-1	TGCGCCAGCAGCTTGGTTGCAGGGGGTGTCCAAAACATTCAGTACTTC	CASSLVAGGVQNIQYF
-	TRBJ2-4	few	TRBV28	TGTGCCAGCAGGCGGGGAAACATTCAGTACTTC	CASRRGNIQYF
TRBD1	TRBJ2-7	-	TRBV7-2	TGTGCCAGCAGCTTGCACAGGGGGCCTCCTTACGAGCAGTACTTC	CASSLHRGPPYEQYF
-	TRBJ1-4	-	TRBV6-5	TGTGCCAGCAGCGGGGTTGAAAAACTGTTTTTT	CASSGVEKLFF
-	TRBJ2-1	-	TRBV7-2	TGTGCCAGCACCCTCTACCGGGGGAGTAGTAATGAGCAGTTCTTC	CASTLYRGSSNEQFF
TRBD2	TRBJ2-2	-	TRBV9	TGTGCCAGCAGCGTAGCTCCCCTCAGCGGGGGGTTTCCCGGGGAGCTGTTTTTT	CASSVAPLSGGFPGELFF
-	TRBJ2-1	once	TRBV2	TGTGCCAGCACGCCGGGTATTGGTGAGCAGTTCTTC	CASTPGIGEQFF
TRBD1	TRBJ1-1	-	TRBV3-1/TRBV3-2	TGTGCCAGCAGATCCGACAGGGGAGGTGGGGTGAACACTGAAGCTTTCTTT	CASRSDRGGGVNTEAFF
-	TRBJ2-2	once	TRBV5-1	TGCGCCAGCAGCTTCCACCACGGGCAGGGCACCGGGGAGCTGTTTTTT	CASSFHHGQGTGELFF
TRBD2	TRBJ2-7	-	TRBV5-1	TGCGCCAGCAGCTTGAGGGCGGGGGAGGCCTACGAGCAGTACTTC	CASSLRAGEAYEQYF
TRBD1	TRBJ1-1	-	TRBV7-2	TGTGCCAGCAGCTTCCGGACAGGGTCGAACACTGAAGCTTTCTTT	CASSFRTGSNTEAFF
-	TRBJ2-7	-	TRBV6-6	TGTGCCAGCAGTGTTACCTCCGGGGTGGGGGCCGAGCAGTACTTC	CASSVTSGVGAEQYF
TRBD2	TRBJ2-7	-	TRBV4-1	TGCGCCAGCAGCCCAACTAGCGGGGGGTACTCCTACGAGCAGTACTTC	CASSPTSGGYSYEQYF
-	TRBJ1-4	-	TRBV2	TGTGCCAGCAGTGAACGGCGGGAAGGAAGTGAAAAACTGTTTTTT	CASSERREGSEKLFF
TRBD1	TRBJ1-6	-	TRBV7-8	TGTGCCAGCAGCCAGGGGGCAGGGTCGGCACCCCTCCACTTT	CASSQGAGSAPLHF
-	TRBJ2-7	few	TRBV27	TGTGCCAGCAGGCCCTTGGAGGGTTGGGCCTACGAGCAGTACTTC	CASRPLEGWAYEQYF
-	TRBJ1-2	once	TRBV15	TGTGCCACCAGCAGAGACCCCCTCGACAGCAGAAACTATGGCTACACCTTC	CATSRDPLDSRNYGYTF
-	TRBJ1-2	few	TRBV28	TGTGCCAGCAGTTTGTACAGATCAGATTATGGCTACACCTTC	CASSLYRSDYGYTF
-	TRBJ2-5	-	TRBV19	TGTGCCAGTAGTACCGACTCCGTATCCACCCAGTACTTC	CASSTDSVSTQYF
TRBD1	TRBJ1-6	-	TRBV5-6	TGTGCCAGCAGCTTGGGGGGACAGGGCGGGTCACCCCTCCACTTT	CASSLGGQGGSPLHF
-	TRBJ2-1	few	TRBV7-9	TGTGCCAGCATCAGGTCTGGTATCAGGGGCAATGAGCAGTTCTTC	CASIRSGIRGNEQFF
TRBD1	TRBJ1-2	-	TRBV18	TGTGCCAGCTCACCGATGACAGGGAACTATGGCTACACCTTC	CASSPMTGNYGYTF
-	TRBJ1-5	-	TRBV24-1	TGTGCCACCAGTGAGCGAGGGGGATTGGGTCAGCCCCAGCATTTT	CATSERGGLGQPQHF
TRBD2	TRBJ2-3	-	TRBV9	TGTGCCAGCAGCGTGGACCTCCTAGCGGGGGGGTACACAGATACGCAGTATTTT	CASSVDLLAGGYTDTQYF
-	TRBJ1-1	once	TRBV5-1	TGCGCCAGCAGCTTACAGGGACGGACTGAAGCTTTCTTT	CASSLQGRTEAFF
-	TRBJ2-7	-	TRBV7-6	TGTGCCAGCAGCTTAGTGGGGGGGGCGGTATACGAGCAGTACTTC	CASSLVGGAVYEQYF